This T cell receptor beta chain was captured in a study of OX40 agonist ivuxolimab in advanced cancers. Study at large: Treatment of patients was with ivuxolimab, an agonistic anti-OX40 (CD134) antibody. The dose-escalation cohort was about 80% male, with a mean age of 60 years, ranging about 20 to 79. The eligibility criteria allowed prior anti-PD-1, anti-PD-L1 or anti-CTLA-4 therapy, and 40% had some. Study-level results: CD8+ T cells were the subset that, on average, had more expanded clones than CD4+.

Produced via immunoSEQ multiplex PCR; TCRdb's table is partial and in-frame only. Seen here are some 86,000 clones, around 91% observed once, and the top ten hold 0.33%. CDR3 length: 15 residues. The ends were cut back, 7 bases at V and 2 bases at J, with 15 bases in the middle. In germline, CDR1 is SGHRS, CDR2 YFSETQ. A word on this clone: As yet, its antigen is unknown.

Sequenced material: CD4+ or CD8+ T cells sorted from blood, taken in a trial of the OX40 agonist ivuxolimab. The sequence came from an adult with an advanced solid tumor such as melanoma, head and neck, liver or kidney cancer. The chain links TRBV5-1 to TRBJ1-4; no clear D. The CDR3 spells CASGKGSGTNEKLFF. CDR3 sequence (DNA): TGCGCCAGCGGGAAAGGATCGGGGACTAATGAAAAACTGTTTTTT. Looking up the rest from reference TRBV5-1 and TRBJ1-4 gives the full variable domain: KAGVTQTPRYLIKTRGQQVTLSCSPISGHRSVSWYQQTPGQGLQFLFEYFSETQRNKGNFPGRFSGRQFSNSRSEMNVSTLELGDSALYLCASGKGSGTNEKLFFGSGTQLSVL.